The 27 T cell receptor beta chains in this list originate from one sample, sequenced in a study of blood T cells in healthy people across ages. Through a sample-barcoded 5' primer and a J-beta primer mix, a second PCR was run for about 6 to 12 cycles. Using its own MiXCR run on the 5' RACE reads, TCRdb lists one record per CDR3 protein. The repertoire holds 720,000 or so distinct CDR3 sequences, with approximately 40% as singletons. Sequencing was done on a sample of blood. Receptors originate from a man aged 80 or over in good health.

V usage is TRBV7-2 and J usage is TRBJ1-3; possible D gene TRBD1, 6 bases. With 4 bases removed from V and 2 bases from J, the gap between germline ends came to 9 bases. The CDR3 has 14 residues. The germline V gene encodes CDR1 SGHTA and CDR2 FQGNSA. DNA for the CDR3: TGTGCCAGCAGCTGGAGGACAGCTGGAAACACCATATATTTT. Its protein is CASSWRTAGNTIYF. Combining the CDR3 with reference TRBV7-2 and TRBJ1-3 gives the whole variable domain GAGVSQSPSNKVTEKGKDVELRCDPISGHTALYWYRQSLGQGLEFLIYFQGNSAPDKSGLPSDRFSAERTGGSVSTLTIQRTQQEDSAVYLCASSWRTAGNTIYFGEGSWLTVV.

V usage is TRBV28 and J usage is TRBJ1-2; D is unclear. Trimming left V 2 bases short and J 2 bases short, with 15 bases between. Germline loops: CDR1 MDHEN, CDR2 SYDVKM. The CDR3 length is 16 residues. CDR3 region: CASSLPLGRKNYGYTF. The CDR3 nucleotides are TGTGCCAGCAGTTTACCCCTGGGCAGGAAGAACTATGGCTACACCTTC.

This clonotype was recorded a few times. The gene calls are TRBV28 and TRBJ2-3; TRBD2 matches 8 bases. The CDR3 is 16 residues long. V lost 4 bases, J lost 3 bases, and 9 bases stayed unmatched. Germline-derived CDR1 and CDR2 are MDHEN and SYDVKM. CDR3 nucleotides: TGTGCCAGCAGTTCCGCCGGGACTAGGTCAACAGATACGCAGTATTTT. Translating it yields CASSSAGTRSTDTQYF.

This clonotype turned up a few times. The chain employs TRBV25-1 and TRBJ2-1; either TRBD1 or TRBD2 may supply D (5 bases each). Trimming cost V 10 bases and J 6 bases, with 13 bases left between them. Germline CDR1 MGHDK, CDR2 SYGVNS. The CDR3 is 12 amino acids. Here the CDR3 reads CATSGQVNEQFF. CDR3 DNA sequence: TGTGCCACCTCGGGGCAGGTCAATGAGCAGTTCTTC.

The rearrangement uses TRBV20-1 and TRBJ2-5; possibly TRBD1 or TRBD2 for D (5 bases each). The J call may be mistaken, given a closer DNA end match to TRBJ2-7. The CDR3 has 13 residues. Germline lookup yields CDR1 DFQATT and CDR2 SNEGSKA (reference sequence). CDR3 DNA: TGCAGTGCTAGATCCGGGACGCTCTACGAGCAGTACTTC. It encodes CSARSGTLYEQYF.

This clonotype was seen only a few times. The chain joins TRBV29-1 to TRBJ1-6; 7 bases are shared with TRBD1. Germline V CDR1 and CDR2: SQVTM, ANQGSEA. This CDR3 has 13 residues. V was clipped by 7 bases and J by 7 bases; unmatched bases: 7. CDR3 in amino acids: CSARDSLNSPLHF. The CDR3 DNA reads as TGCAGCGCAAGGGACAGTTTGAATTCACCCCTCCACTTT.

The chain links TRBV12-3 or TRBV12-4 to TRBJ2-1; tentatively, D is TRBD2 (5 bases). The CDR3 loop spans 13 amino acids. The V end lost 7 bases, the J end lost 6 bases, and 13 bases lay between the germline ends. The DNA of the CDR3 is TGTGCCAGCACTATCCTCGGAGGCAATGAGCAGTTCTTC. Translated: CASTILGGNEQFF.

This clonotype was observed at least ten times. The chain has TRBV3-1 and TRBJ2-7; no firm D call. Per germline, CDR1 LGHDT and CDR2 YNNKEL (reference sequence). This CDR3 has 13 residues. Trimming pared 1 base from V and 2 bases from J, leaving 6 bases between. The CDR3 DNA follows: TGTGCCAGCAGCCAAGGGCAAACCTACGAGCAGTACTTC. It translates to CASSQGQTYEQYF.

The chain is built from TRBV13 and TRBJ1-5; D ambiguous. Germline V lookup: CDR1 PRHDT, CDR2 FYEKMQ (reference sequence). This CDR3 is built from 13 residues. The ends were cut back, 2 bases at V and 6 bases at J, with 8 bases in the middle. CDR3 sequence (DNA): TGTGCCAGCAGCTTACGGGTCGGTCAGCCCCAGCATTTT. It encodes CASSLRVGQPQHF.

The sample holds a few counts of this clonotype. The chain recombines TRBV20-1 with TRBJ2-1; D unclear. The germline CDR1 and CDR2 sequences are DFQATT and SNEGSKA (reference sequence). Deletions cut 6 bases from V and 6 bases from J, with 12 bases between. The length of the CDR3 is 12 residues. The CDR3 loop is CSAEARVNEQFF. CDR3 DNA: TGCAGTGCCGAAGCTAGGGTCAATGAGCAGTTCTTC.

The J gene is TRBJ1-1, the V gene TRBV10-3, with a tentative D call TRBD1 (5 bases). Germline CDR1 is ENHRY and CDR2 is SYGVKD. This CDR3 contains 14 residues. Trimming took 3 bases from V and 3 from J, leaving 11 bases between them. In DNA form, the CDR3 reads TGTGCCATCAGTGACCTACAGGAGTACACTGAAGCTTTCTTT. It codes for CAISDLQEYTEAFF.

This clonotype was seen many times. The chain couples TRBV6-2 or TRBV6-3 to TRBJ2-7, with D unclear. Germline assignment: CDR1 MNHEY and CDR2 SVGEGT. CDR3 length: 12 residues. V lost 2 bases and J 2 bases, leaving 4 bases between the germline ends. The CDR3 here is CASSYTAYEQYF. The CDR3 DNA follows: TGTGCCAGCAGTTACACAGCCTACGAGCAGTACTTC.

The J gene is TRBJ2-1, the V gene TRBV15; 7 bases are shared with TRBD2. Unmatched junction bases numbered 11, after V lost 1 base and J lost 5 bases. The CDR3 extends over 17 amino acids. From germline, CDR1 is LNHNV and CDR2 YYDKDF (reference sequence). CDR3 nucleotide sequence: TGTGCCACCAGCAGAGCGGGGTGGAGCGGGAACCACAATGAGCAGTTCTTC. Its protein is CATSRAGWSGNHNEQFF.

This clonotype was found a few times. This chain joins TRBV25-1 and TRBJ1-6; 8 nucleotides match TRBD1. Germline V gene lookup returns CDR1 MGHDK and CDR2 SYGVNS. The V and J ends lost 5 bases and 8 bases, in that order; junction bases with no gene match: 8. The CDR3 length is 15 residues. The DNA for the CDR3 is TGTGCCAGCAGTAAGACAGGGGTAGTGGATTCACCCCTCCACTTT. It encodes CASSKTGVVDSPLHF.

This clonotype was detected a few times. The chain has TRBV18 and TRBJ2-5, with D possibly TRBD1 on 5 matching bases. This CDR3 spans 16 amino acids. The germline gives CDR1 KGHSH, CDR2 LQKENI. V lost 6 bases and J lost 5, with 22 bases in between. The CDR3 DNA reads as TGTGCCAGCTCCCTAAAACCGACAGATGTTATGGAGACCCAGTACTTC. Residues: CASSLKPTDVMETQYF.

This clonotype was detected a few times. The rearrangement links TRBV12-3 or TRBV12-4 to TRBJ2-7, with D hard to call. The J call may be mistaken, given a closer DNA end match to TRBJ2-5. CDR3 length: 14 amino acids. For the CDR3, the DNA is TGTGCCAGCAGTTTGGATCCTAGGACGGAGACCCAGTACTTC. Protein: CASSLDPRTETQYF.

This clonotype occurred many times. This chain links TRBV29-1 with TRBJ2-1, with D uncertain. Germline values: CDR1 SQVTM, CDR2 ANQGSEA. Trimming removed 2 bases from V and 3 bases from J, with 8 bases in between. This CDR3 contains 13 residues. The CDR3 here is CSVERADYNEQFF. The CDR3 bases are TGCAGCGTTGAACGGGCTGACTACAATGAGCAGTTCTTC.

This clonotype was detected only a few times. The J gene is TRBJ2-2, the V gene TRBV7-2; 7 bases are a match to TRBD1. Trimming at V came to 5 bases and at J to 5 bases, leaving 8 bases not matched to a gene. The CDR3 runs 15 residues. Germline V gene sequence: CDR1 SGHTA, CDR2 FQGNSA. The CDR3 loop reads CASSAQGVRTGELFF. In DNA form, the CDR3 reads TGTGCCAGCAGCGCCCAGGGGGTTCGGACCGGGGAGCTGTTTTTT.

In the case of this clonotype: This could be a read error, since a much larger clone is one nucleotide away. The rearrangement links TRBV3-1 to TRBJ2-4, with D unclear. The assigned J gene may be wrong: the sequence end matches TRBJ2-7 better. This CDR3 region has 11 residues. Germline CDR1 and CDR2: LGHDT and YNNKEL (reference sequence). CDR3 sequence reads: CTSSQVNEQYF. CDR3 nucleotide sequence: TGTACCAGCAGCCAAGTAAACGAGCAGTACTTC.

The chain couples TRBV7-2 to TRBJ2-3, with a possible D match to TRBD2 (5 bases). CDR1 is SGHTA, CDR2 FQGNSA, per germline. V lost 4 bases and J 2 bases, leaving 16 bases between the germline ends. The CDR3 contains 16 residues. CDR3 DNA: TGTGCCAGCAGCTCTAACCCGGGATCTATCACAGATACGCAGTATTTT. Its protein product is CASSSNPGSITDTQYF.

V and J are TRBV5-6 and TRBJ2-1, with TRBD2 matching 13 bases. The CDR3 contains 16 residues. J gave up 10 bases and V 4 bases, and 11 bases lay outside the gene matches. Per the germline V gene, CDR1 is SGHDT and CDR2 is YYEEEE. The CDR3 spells CASSLRTSGSRWEQFF. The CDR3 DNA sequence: TGTGCCAGCAGCCTCCGGACTAGCGGGAGTCGATGGGAGCAGTTCTTC.

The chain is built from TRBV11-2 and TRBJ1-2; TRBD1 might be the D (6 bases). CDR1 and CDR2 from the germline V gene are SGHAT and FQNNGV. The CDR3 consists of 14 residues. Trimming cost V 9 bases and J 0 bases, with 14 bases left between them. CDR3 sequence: CASARGTPNYGYTF. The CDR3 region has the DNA TGTGCCAGTGCCCGGGGGACACCTAACTATGGCTACACCTTC. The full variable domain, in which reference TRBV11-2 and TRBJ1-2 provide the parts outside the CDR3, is EAGVAQSPRYKIIEKRQSVAFWCNPISGHATLYWYQQILGQGPKLLIQFQNNGVVDDSQLPKDRFSAERLKGVDSTLKIQPAKLEDSAVYLCASARGTPNYGYTFGSGTRLTVV.

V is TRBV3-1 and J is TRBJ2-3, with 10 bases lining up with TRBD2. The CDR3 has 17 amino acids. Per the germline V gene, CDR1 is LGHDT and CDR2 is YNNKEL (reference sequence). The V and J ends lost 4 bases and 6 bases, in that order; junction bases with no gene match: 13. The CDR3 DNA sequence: TGTGCCAGCAGCCGAACCGGGACTAGCGCCTTGAGGGATACGCAGTATTTT. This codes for CASSRTGTSALRDTQYF.

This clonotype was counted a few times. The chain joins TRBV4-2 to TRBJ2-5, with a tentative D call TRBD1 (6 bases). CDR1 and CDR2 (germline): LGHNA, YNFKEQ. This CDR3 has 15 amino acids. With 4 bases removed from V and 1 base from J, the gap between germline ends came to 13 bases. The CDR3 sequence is CASSPGVGSQETQYF. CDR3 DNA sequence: TGTGCCAGCAGCCCAGGGGTAGGGAGCCAAGAGACCCAGTACTTC.

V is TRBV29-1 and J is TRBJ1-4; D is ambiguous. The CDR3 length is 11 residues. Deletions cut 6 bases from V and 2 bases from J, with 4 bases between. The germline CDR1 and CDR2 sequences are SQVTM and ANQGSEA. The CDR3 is CSVGTNEKLFF. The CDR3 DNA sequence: TGCAGCGTCGGGACTAATGAAAAACTGTTTTTT. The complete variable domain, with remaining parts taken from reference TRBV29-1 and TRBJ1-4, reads SAVISQKPSRDICQRGTSLTIQCQVDSQVTMMFWYRQQPGQSLTLIATANQGSEATYESGFVIDKFPISRPNLTFSTLTVSNMSPEDSSIYLCSVGTNEKLFFGSGTQLSVL.

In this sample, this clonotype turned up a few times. CDR3: CSAEMAYNEQFF. CDR3 coding DNA: TGCAGTGCCGAGATGGCCTACAATGAGCAGTTCTTC. The V gene is TRBV20-1, the J gene TRBJ2-1; D unclear. CDR3 length: 12 amino acids. Germline V gene data show CDR1 as DFQATT and CDR2 as SNEGSKA (reference sequence). The germline V and J ends were trimmed by 6 bases and 2 bases, with 8 bases remaining between them.

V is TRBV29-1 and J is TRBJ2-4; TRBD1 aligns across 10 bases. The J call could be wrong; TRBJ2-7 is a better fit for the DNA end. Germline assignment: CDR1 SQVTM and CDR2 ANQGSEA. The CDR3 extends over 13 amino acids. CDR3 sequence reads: CSARTGGWSEQYF. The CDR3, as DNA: TGCAGCGCCCGGACAGGGGGATGGTCCGAGCAGTACTTC.